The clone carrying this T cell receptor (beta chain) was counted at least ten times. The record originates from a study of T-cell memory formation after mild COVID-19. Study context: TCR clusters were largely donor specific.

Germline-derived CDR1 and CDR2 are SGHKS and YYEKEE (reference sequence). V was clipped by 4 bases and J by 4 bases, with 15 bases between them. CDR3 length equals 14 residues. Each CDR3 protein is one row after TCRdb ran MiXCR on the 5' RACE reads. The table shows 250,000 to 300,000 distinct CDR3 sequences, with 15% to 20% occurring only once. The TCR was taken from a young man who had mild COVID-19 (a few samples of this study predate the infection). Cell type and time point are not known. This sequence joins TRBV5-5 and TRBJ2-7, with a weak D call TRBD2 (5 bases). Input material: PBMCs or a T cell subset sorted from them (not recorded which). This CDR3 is CASSPYDGKYEQYF. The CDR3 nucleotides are TGTGCCAGCAGCCCATACGACGGGAAGTACGAGCAGTACTTC. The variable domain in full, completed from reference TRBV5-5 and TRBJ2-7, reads DAGVTQSPTHLIKTRGQQVTLRCSPISGHKSVSWYQQVLGQGPQFIFQYYEKEERGRGNFPDRFSARQFPNYSSELNVNALLLGDSALYLCASSPYDGKYEQYFGPGTRLTVT.